This TCR beta chain was identified in a study of CD8 T cells in ankylosing spondylitis. Ten or more counts support this clonotype. The CDR3 contains 15 residues. Germline assignment: CDR1 SGHDT and CDR2 YYEEEE. Trimming took off 1 base at V and 6 bases at J, with 17 bases between the two ends. From the 5' RACE reads, TCRdb called clonotypes with MiXCR, one entry per CDR3 protein. Of roughly 64,000 distinct CDR3 sequences listed, approximately 6% are singletons. The TCR comes from a male donor with ankylosing spondylitis. Material: synovial fluid, either unsorted or a sorted T cell fraction (not recorded which). The chain carries TRBV5-6 and TRBJ2-7; no clear D. This CDR3 is CASSLRTRRGSEQYF. CDR3 nucleotide sequence: TGTGCCAGCAGCTTGAGAACTCGCCGAGGCTCCGAGCAGTACTTC.